These T cell receptor beta chains were read from a single sample in a study of blood T cells in healthy people across ages. TCRdb called the 5' RACE reads again in MiXCR, with one record for every CDR3 protein. The table lists around 1.5 million distinct CDR3 sequences, approximately 59% of them singletons. Sample: blood. These receptor sequences come from a young man in good health. The CDR3 runs from the conserved cysteine through the conserved F or W. A D gene is named only where the DNA matches it firmly.

d_call: .; j_call: TRBJ1-1; v_call: TRBV9; cdr3_aa: CASSVLGGEATEAFF
d_call: TRBD2; j_call: TRBJ2-5; v_call: TRBV2; cdr3_aa: CASTLAGGPKTQYF
d_call: .; j_call: TRBJ2-1; v_call: TRBV7-9; cdr3_aa: CASSLAMAEQFF
d_call: .; j_call: TRBJ2-2; v_call: TRBV10-3; cdr3_aa: CATDRAGTGELFF
d_call: .; j_call: TRBJ2-7; v_call: TRBV19; cdr3_aa: CASSIGAGYEQYF
d_call: .; j_call: TRBJ2-7; v_call: TRBV7-2; cdr3_aa: CASSVGFRNYEQYF
d_call: TRBD1; j_call: TRBJ1-2; v_call: TRBV27; cdr3_aa: CASSLTGGYDGYTF
d_call: .; j_call: TRBJ1-2; v_call: TRBV15; cdr3_aa: CATSSASGGGYTF
d_call: TRBD2; j_call: TRBJ2-7; v_call: TRBV5-1; cdr3_aa: CASSIAGDGYEQYF
d_call: .; j_call: TRBJ2-5; v_call: TRBV6-2/TRBV6-3; cdr3_aa: CASSYGAGRIQETQYF
d_call: .; j_call: TRBJ2-7; v_call: TRBV10-3; cdr3_aa: CAISGGNEQYF
d_call: .; j_call: TRBJ1-2; v_call: TRBV29-1; cdr3_aa: CSVEVVASYGYTF
d_call: .; j_call: TRBJ1-5; v_call: TRBV6-2/TRBV6-3; cdr3_aa: CAISDINNQPQHF
d_call: .; j_call: TRBJ2-5; v_call: TRBV5-6; cdr3_aa: CASSLLSGRETQYF
d_call: .; j_call: TRBJ2-7; v_call: TRBV7-8; cdr3_aa: CASSLDLRHYEQYF
d_call: TRBD1; j_call: TRBJ2-7; v_call: TRBV3-1; cdr3_aa: CASSPDRTGMTYEQYF
d_call: TRBD1; j_call: TRBJ2-5; v_call: TRBV11-2; cdr3_aa: CASSSRDREETQYF
d_call: .; j_call: TRBJ1-4; v_call: TRBV10-3; cdr3_aa: CAISPGGVNEKLFF
d_call: .; j_call: TRBJ1-2; v_call: TRBV20-1; cdr3_aa: CSAGFRGVVDYGYTF
d_call: TRBD1; j_call: TRBJ2-2; v_call: TRBV5-5; cdr3_aa: CASSLQGQGVGTGELFF
d_call: .; j_call: TRBJ1-1; v_call: TRBV10-3; cdr3_aa: CATQQKMNTEAFF
d_call: TRBD2; j_call: TRBJ2-1; v_call: TRBV29-1; cdr3_aa: CSVDGLAAYNEQFF
d_call: TRBD1; j_call: TRBJ2-7; v_call: TRBV29-1; cdr3_aa: CSGGQGKTYEQYF
d_call: .; j_call: TRBJ2-7; v_call: TRBV20-1; cdr3_aa: CSARGLMSYEQYF
d_call: TRBD1; j_call: TRBJ2-1; v_call: TRBV6-5; cdr3_aa: CASSQDRELYNEQFF
d_call: TRBD1; j_call: TRBJ1-2; v_call: TRBV29-1; cdr3_aa: CSVTGTGAGGYTF
d_call: .; j_call: TRBJ2-4; v_call: TRBV6-5; cdr3_aa: CASSRGAGSQQYF
d_call: TRBD2; j_call: TRBJ2-7; v_call: TRBV18; cdr3_aa: CASEREGSYEQYF
d_call: .; j_call: TRBJ1-4; v_call: TRBV7-9; cdr3_aa: CASSQTSRGTNEKLFF
d_call: .; j_call: TRBJ1-2; v_call: TRBV30; cdr3_aa: CAWSGQLSNYGYTF
d_call: TRBD1; j_call: TRBJ1-2; v_call: TRBV4-3; cdr3_aa: CASSQALGLPTGNYGYTF
d_call: TRBD1; j_call: TRBJ2-5; v_call: TRBV4-2; cdr3_aa: CASSQTGTGEKYF
d_call: TRBD2; j_call: TRBJ2-4; v_call: TRBV20-1; cdr3_aa: CSAKELGTSGEKAKNIQYF
d_call: TRBD1; j_call: TRBJ2-7; v_call: TRBV5-1; cdr3_aa: CASSSHSTRTGLPYEQYF
d_call: .; j_call: TRBJ1-1; v_call: TRBV24-1; cdr3_aa: CATSEGESNTEAFF
d_call: .; j_call: TRBJ1-6; v_call: TRBV27; cdr3_aa: CASSLSKGQAPLHF
d_call: .; j_call: TRBJ2-7; v_call: TRBV6-5; cdr3_aa: CASSDGAIYEQYF
d_call: TRBD1; j_call: TRBJ2-7; v_call: TRBV12-3/TRBV12-4; cdr3_aa: CASSFGDRTYEQYF
d_call: TRBD2; j_call: TRBJ2-3; v_call: TRBV20-1; cdr3_aa: CSASGLAGPTDTQYF
d_call: TRBD1; j_call: TRBJ1-1; v_call: TRBV6-2/TRBV6-3; cdr3_aa: CASTQGARTEAFF
d_call: .; j_call: TRBJ2-7; v_call: TRBV7-2; cdr3_aa: CANSFLQGPVYEQYF
d_call: .; j_call: TRBJ2-1; v_call: TRBV20-1; cdr3_aa: CSARVTGFGNEQFF
d_call: TRBD2; j_call: TRBJ2-3; v_call: TRBV9; cdr3_aa: CASSVVGRAATDTQYF
d_call: .; j_call: TRBJ2-3; v_call: TRBV21-1; cdr3_aa: CASSKDTEWRCTDTQYF
d_call: .; j_call: TRBJ2-1; v_call: TRBV29-1; cdr3_aa: CSVPQGRTYNEQFF
d_call: .; j_call: TRBJ1-2; v_call: TRBV2; cdr3_aa: CASGPGLDGCTF
d_call: .; j_call: TRBJ1-2; v_call: TRBV5-5; cdr3_aa: CASSLGPVLDYGYTF
d_call: TRBD1; j_call: TRBJ1-1; v_call: TRBV6-5; cdr3_aa: CASSYSTGGGSVNTEAFF
d_call: .; j_call: TRBJ1-5; v_call: TRBV20-1; cdr3_aa: CSAIDSPNQPQHF
d_call: .; j_call: TRBJ1-1; v_call: TRBV29-1; cdr3_aa: CSVAGSLNLDTEAFF
d_call: .; j_call: TRBJ1-2; v_call: TRBV5-1; cdr3_aa: CASSPSGVGYGYTF
d_call: .; j_call: TRBJ2-4; v_call: TRBV29-1; cdr3_aa: CSVAPIVGDIQYF
d_call: TRBD1; j_call: TRBJ2-7; v_call: TRBV29-1; cdr3_aa: CSVEVGTVPYEQYF
d_call: .; j_call: .; v_call: TRBV20-1; cdr3_aa: CSAHDTQETQYF